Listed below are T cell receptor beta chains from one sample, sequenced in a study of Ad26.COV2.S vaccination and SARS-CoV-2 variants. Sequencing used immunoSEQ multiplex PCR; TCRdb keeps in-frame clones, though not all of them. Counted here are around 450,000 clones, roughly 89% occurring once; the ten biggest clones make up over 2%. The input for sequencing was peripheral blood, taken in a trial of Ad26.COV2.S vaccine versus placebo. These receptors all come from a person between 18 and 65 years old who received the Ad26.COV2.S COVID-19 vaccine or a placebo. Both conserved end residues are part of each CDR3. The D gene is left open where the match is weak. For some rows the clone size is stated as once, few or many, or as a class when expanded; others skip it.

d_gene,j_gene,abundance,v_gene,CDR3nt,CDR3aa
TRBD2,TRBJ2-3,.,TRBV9,TGTGCCAGCAGCGTCAAGCGGGAGCCTGGGGATACGCAGTATTTT,CASSVKREPGDTQYF
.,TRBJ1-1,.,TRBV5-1,TGCGCCAGCAGCTTTGAGGTAAACACTGAAGCTTTCTTT,CASSFEVNTEAFF
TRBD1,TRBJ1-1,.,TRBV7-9,TGTGCCAGCAGCTTTACAGGGGGGAACACTGAAGCTTTCTTT,CASSFTGGNTEAFF
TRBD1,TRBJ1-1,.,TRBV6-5,TGTGCCAGCAGTATTAGGACAGGGCTGAACACTGAAGCTTTCTTT,CASSIRTGLNTEAFF
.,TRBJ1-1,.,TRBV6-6,TGTGCCAGCAGTTTACCAGTGAACACTGAAGCTTTCTTT,CASSLPVNTEAFF
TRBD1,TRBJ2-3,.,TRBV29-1,TGCAGCGTTGAAAAAGGGACAGCTAGAGATACGCAGTATTTT,CSVEKGTARDTQYF
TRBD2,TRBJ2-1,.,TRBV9,TGTGCCAGCAGCGTTTCTAGCGGGACGTACAATGAGCAGTTCTTC,CASSVSSGTYNEQFF
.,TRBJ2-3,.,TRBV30,TGTGCCTGGAGTACCCCTTGGGGGAGGACTAGCACAGATACGCAGTATTTT,CAWSTPWGRTSTDTQYF
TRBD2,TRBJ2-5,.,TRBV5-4,TGTGCCAGCAGCTCCGGACTAGCCCCGGGAGAGACCCAGTACTTC,CASSSGLAPGETQYF
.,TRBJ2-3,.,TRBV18,TGTGCCAGCTCACCAACAGGGAGGGGAGGAGATACGCAGTATTTT,CASSPTGRGGDTQYF
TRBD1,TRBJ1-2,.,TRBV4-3,TGCGCCAGCAGCCAAGGGACAGGCACTAACTATGGCTACACCTTC,CASSQGTGTNYGYTF
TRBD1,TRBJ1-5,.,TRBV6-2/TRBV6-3,TGTGCCAGCAGTTATTTTTTGGACAGGGGGGTGAGCAATCAGCCCCAGCATTTT,CASSYFLDRGVSNQPQHF
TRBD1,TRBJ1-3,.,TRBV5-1,TGCGCCAGCAGCCGAGATGGACAGGCCAGCTCTGGAAACACCATATATTTT,CASSRDGQASSGNTIYF
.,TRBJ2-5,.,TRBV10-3,TGTGCCATCAGTGAGGGGGGCGCCGTCCAAGAGACCCAGTACTTC,CAISEGGAVQETQYF
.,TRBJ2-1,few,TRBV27,TGTGCCAGCAGTTTACGGCGGGGAGACAACAATGAGCAGTTCTTC,CASSLRRGDNNEQFF
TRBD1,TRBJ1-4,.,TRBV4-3,TGCGCCAGCAGCCAAACCCCTGTTAGGGGGCCTGCAACTAATGAAAAACTGTTTTTT,CASSQTPVRGPATNEKLFF
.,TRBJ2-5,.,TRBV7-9,TGTGCCAGCAGCTTAGTCTTTGGGGGCCTCGATACCCAGTACTTC,CASSLVFGGLDTQYF
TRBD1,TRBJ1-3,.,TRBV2,TGTGCCAGCAGCCGGACAGGACCACACTCTGGAAACACCATATATTTT,CASSRTGPHSGNTIYF
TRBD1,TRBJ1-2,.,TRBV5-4,TGTGCCAGCAGGGGACAGGCCGGGGGCTACACCTTC,CASRGQAGGYTF
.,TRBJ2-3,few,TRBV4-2,TGTGCCAGCGGTGGGGCAGATACGCAGTATTTT,CASGGADTQYF
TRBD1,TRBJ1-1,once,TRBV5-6,TGTGCCAGCAGCTTCCCGGGACAGGGGAACACTGAAGCTTTCTTT,CASSFPGQGNTEAFF
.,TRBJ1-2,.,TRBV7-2,TGTGCCAGCAGCCCCACTCATCGGGGCGGCTACACCTTC,CASSPTHRGGYTF
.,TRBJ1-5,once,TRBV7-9,TGTGCCAGCAGCTTACTTAAGGACCAGCCCCAGCATTTT,CASSLLKDQPQHF
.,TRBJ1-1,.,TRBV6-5,TGTGCCAGCAGTTACGCAGTCTGGAACACTGAAGCTTTCTTT,CASSYAVWNTEAFF
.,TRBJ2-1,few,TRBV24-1,TGTGCCACCAGTGATTTTGCCTTCGACAATGAGCAGTTCTTC,CATSDFAFDNEQFF
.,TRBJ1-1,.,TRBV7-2,TGTGCCAGCAGCTTAGCCGGGAACGCGAACACTGAAGCTTTCTTT,CASSLAGNANTEAFF
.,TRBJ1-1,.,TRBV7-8,TGTGCCAGCAGCCCACGGAGCCGGAACACTGAAGCTTTCTTT,CASSPRSRNTEAFF
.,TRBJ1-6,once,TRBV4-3,TGCGCCAGCAGCCAAAGCCCCGGGACACGGGATTCACCCCTCCACTTT,CASSQSPGTRDSPLHF
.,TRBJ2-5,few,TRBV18,TGTGCCAGCTCACCACCATCCATGGAAGAGACCCAGTACTTC,CASSPPSMEETQYF
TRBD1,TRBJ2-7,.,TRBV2,TGTGCCAGCACCGCCCGGACAGGGAAGTACGAGCAGTACTTC,CASTARTGKYEQYF
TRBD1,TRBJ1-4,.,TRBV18,TGTGCCAGCTCACCCCAGGCCTGGGACAGGAATGAAAAACTGTTTTTT,CASSPQAWDRNEKLFF
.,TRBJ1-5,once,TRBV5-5,TGTGCCAGCAGCTTCGACCCAACCGTAAGTCAGCCCCAGCATTTT,CASSFDPTVSQPQHF
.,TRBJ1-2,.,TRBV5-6,TGTGCCAGCAGCCCGCGCCGGGTTGGCTACACCTTC,CASSPRRVGYTF
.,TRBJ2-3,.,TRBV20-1,TGCAGTGCCAGTACCCGTCGGAGTACGGCAGATACGCAGTATTTT,CSASTRRSTADTQYF
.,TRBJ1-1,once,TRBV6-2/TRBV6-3,TGTGCCAGCAGTTACTTCGGGGGTCTGGGCACTGAAGCTTTCTTT,CASSYFGGLGTEAFF
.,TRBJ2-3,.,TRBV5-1,TGCGCCAGCAGCTCCCCCCCAGGACATAGCACAGATACGCAGTATTTT,CASSSPPGHSTDTQYF
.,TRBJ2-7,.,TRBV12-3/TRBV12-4,TGTGCCAGCAGTCGGGACGGGTACGAGCAGTACTTC,CASSRDGYEQYF
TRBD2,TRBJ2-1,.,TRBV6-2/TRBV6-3,TGTGCCAGCAGTTTAGCGGGGGCAATCTACAATGAGCAGTTCTTC,CASSLAGAIYNEQFF
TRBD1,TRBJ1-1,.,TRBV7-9,TGTGCCAGCAACAGGGGGGGACGGAACACTGAAGCTTTCTTT,CASNRGGRNTEAFF
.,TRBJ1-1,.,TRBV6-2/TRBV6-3,TGTGCCAGCAGTTCCATGGGGGCTGAAGCTTTCTTT,CASSSMGAEAFF
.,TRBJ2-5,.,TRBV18,TGTGCCAGCTCACCCAGCGCAGAGACCCAGTACTTC,CASSPSAETQYF
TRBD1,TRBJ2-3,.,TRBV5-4,TGTGCCAGCAGCTTGGCGTGGGGACAGGGCTACACAGATACGCAGTATTTT,CASSLAWGQGYTDTQYF
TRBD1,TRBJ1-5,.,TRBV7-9,TGTGCCAGCAGCTTCGGGACAGGGAATCAGCCCCAGCATTTT,CASSFGTGNQPQHF
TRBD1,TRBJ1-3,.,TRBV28,TGTGCCAGCAGTTTGGGGGGGACAGGGGGCAACACCATATATTTT,CASSLGGTGGNTIYF
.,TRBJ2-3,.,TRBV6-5,TGTGCCAGCAGGCCCCGGGACTCATACACAGATACGCAGTATTTT,CASRPRDSYTDTQYF
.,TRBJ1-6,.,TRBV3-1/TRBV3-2,TGTGCCAGCAGCCAGGGGGGTGGAAATTCACCCCTCCACTTT,CASSQGGGNSPLHF
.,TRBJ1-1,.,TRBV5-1,TGCGCCAGCAGCTTATCGCAGGGAAGTACTGAAGCTTTCTTT,CASSLSQGSTEAFF
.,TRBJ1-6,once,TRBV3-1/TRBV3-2,TGTGCCAGCAGCCCTATCCCTAACCTTAGGTCGGGGTCACCCCTCCACTTT,CASSPIPNLRSGSPLHF
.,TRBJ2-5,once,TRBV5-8,TGTGCCAGCAGCTTGCAGTACCAAGAGACCCAGTACTTC,CASSLQYQETQYF
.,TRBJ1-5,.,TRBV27,TGTGCCAGCAGTTTAGACAAATCTAGCAATCAGCCCCAGCATTTT,CASSLDKSSNQPQHF
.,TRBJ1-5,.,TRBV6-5,TGTGCCAGCAAAAGACCAGGGGTGGCAGACCAGCATTTT,CASKRPGVADQHF
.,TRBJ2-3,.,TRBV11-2,TGTGCCAGCAGCTTAGGGACAATAGCGGACCGCCACACAGATACGCAGTATTTT,CASSLGTIADRHTDTQYF